Sequencing of this TCR beta chain was carried out in a study of beta chain features in type 1 diabetes. Researchers reported sorting CD4+ naive, central memory, regulatory and stem cell-like memory cells via CD45RO/CCR7/CD25/CD127/CD95/CD27. Reverse transcription of all isolated RNA meant that expressed TCRB transcripts were sequenced. Profiled with immunoSEQ multiplex PCR; TCRdb holds only in-frame clones, not every one. The sample consists of 140,000 to 150,000 clones, 40% to 60% of them appearing once. V was shortened by 5 bases and J by 1 base, with 10 bases between the two germline ends. CDR3 length equals 14 residues. CDR1 SGHDT and CDR2 YYEEEE come from the germline V gene.

Sequenced input: Tregs from blood. This chain connects TRBV5-6 to TRBJ1-5; the D is unclear. The receptor's source is a man aged 18 to 35 in good health. CDR3 bases: TGTGCCAGCAGTCAAGGTAGCAGCAATCAGCCCCAGCATTTT. Encoded protein: CASSQGSSNQPQHF.